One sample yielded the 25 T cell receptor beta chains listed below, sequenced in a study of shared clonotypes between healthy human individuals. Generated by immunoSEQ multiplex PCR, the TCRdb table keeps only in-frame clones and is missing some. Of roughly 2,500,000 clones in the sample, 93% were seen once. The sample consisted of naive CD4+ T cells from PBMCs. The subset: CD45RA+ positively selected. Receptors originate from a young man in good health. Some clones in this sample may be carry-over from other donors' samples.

This CDR3 reads CSASSRDEQFF. DNA of the CDR3: TGCAGTGCTAGTTCCCGCGATGAGCAGTTCTTC. The V and J genes are TRBV20-1 and TRBJ2-1; no clear D. V shed 3 bases and J shed 8 bases, with 8 bases lying between them. Germline V gene sequence: CDR1 DFQATT, CDR2 SNEGSKA (reference sequence). CDR3 length: 11 amino acids.

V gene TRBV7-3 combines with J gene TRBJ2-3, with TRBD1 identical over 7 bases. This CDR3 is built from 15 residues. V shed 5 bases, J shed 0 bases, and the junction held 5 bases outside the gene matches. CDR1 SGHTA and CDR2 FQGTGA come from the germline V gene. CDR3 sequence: CASSPTGISTDTQYF. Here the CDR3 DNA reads TGTGCCAGCAGCCCGACAGGGATCAGCACAGATACGCAGTATTTT. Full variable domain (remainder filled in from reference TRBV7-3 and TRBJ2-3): GAGVSQTPSNKVTEKGKYVELRCDPISGHTALYWYRQSLGQGPEFLIYFQGTGAADDSGLPNDRFFAVRPEGSVSTLKIQRTERGDSAVYLCASSPTGISTDTQYFGPGTRLTVL.

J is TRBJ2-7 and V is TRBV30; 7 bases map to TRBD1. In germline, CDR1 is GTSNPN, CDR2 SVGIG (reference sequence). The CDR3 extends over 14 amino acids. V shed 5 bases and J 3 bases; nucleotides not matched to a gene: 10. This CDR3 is CAWCYGTEVYEQYF. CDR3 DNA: TGTGCCTGGTGCTACGGGACAGAAGTCTACGAGCAGTACTTC.

CDR3 sequence: CASNGAGHHNEQFF. The CDR3 nucleotides read TGTGCCAGCAACGGGGCTGGCCATCACAATGAGCAGTTCTTC. This sequence joins TRBV6-6 and TRBJ2-1; D may match TRBD1 or TRBD2 (5 bases each). V was clipped by 7 bases and J by 5 bases, with 15 bases between them. Germline CDR1 is MNHNY and CDR2 is SVGAGI (reference sequence). The CDR3 is 14 residues long.

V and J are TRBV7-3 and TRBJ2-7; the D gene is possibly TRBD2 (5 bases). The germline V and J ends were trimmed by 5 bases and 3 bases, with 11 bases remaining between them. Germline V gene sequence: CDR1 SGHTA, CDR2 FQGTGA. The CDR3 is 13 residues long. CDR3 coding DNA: TGTGCCAGCAGCCAGAGTAGCGACTACGAGCAGTACTTC. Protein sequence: CASSQSSDYEQYF.

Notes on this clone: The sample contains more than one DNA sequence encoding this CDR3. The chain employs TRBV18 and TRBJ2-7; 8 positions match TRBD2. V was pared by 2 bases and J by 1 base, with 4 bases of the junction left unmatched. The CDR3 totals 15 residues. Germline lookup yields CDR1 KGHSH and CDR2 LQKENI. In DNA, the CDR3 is TGTGCCAGCTCACCAACCCGGGGGGGATCCTACGAGCAGTACTTC. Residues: CASSPTRGGSYEQYF. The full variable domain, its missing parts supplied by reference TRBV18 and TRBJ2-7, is NAGVMQNPRHLVRRRGQEARLRCSPMKGHSHVYWYRQLPEEGLKFMVYLQKENIIDESGMPKERFSAEFPKEGPSILRIQQVVRGDSAAYFCASSPTRGGSYEQYFGPGTRLTVT.

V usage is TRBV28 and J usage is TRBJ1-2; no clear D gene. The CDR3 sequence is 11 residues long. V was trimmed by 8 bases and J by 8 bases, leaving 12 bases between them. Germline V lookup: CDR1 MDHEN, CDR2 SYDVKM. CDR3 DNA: TGTGCCAGCGGGAGAAGTCACGGCTACACCTTC. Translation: CASGRSHGYTF.

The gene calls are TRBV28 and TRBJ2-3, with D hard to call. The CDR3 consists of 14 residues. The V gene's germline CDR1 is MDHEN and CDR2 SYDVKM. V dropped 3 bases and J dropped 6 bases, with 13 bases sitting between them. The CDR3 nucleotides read TGTGCCAGCAGTTTTGACGGTTTGGGGGATACGCAGTATTTT. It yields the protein CASSFDGLGDTQYF. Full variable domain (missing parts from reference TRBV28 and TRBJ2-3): DVKVTQSSRYLVKRTGEKVFLECVQDMDHENMFWYRQDPGLGLRLIYFSYDVKMKEKGDIPEGYSVSREKKERFSLILESASTNQTSMYLCASSFDGLGDTQYFGPGTRLTVL.

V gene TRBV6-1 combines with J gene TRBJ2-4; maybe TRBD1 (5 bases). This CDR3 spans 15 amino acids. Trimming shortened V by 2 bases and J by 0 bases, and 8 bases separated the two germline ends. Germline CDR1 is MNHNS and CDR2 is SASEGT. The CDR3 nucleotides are TGTGCCAGCAGTGAACAAGGGGTAGCCAAAAACATTCAGTACTTC. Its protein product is CASSEQGVAKNIQYF.

The CDR3 region is CATSRDLGTITYNEQFF. The CDR3 DNA sequence: TGTGCCACCAGCAGAGATCTGGGGACTATCACCTACAATGAGCAGTTCTTC. The chain combines TRBV15 with TRBJ2-1; 7 positions match TRBD2. The CDR3 has 17 residues. Germline values: CDR1 LNHNV, CDR2 YYDKDF (reference sequence). Trimming cost V 0 bases and J 2 bases; bases outside gene matches: 7. Complete variable domain (other parts from reference TRBV15 and TRBJ2-1): DAMVIQNPRYQVTQFGKPVTLSCSQTLNHNVMYWYQQKSSQAPKLLFHYYDKDFNNEADTPDNFQSRRPNTSFCFLDIRSPGLGDTAMYLCATSRDLGTITYNEQFFGPGTRLTVL.

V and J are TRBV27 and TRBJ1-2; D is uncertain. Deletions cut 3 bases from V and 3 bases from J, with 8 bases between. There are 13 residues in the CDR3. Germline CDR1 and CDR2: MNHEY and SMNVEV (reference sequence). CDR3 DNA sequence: TGTGCCAGCAGTTTTAGGAACTACTATGGCTACACCTTC. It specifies CASSFRNYYGYTF.

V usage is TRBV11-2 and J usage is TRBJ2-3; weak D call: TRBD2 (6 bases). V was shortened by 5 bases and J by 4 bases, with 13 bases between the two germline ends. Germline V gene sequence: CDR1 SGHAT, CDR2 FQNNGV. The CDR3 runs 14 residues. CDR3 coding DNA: TGTGCCAGCAGCGCGGGGCATCGCGCAGATACGCAGTATTTT. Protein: CASSAGHRADTQYF. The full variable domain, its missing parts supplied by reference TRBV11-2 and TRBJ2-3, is EAGVAQSPRYKIIEKRQSVAFWCNPISGHATLYWYQQILGQGPKLLIQFQNNGVVDDSQLPKDRFSAERLKGVDSTLKIQPAKLEDSAVYLCASSAGHRADTQYFGPGTRLTVL.

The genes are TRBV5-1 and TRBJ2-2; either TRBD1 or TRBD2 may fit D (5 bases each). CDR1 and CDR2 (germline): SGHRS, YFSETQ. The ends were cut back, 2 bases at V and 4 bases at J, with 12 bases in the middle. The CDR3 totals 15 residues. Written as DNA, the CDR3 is TGCGCCAGCAGCTTCCCGGCCGGGACCACCGGGGAGCTGTTTTTT. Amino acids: CASSFPAGTTGELFF.

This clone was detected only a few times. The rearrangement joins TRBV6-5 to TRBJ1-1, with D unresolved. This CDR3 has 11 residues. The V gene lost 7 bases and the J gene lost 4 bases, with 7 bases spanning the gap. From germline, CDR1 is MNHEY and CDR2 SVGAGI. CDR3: CASKGFTEAFF. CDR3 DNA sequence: TGTGCCAGCAAGGGTTTCACTGAAGCTTTCTTT.

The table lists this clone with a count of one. The CDR3 DNA reads TGTGCCAGCAGCTTACCGGGACAGGGGGCGCATGAGCAGTTCTTC. As protein: CASSLPGQGAHEQFF. V is TRBV7-2 and J is TRBJ2-1, with 12 bases matching TRBD1. The germline V gene encodes CDR1 SGHTA and CDR2 FQGNSA. The CDR3 extends over 15 amino acids. V shed 2 bases and J 8 bases; nucleotides not matched to a gene: 4.

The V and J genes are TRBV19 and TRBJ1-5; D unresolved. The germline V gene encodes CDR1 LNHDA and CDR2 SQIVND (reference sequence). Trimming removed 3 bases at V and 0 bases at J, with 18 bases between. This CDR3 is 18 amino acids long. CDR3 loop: CASSMGRVRAYSNQPQHF. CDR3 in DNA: TGTGCCAGTAGTATGGGAAGGGTAAGGGCTTATAGCAATCAGCCCCAGCATTTT.

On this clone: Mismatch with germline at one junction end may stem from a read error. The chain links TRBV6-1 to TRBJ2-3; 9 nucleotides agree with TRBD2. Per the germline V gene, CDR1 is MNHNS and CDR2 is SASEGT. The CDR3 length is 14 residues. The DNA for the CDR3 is TGTGCCAGCAGTCAAGCGGGAGGTGCAGATACGCAGTATTTT. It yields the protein CASSQAGGADTQYF.

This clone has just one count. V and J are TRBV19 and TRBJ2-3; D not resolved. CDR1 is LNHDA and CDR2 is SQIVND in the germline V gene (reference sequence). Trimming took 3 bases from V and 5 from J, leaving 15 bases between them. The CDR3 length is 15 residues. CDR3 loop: CASSIEVPFEDTQYF. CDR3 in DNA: TGTGCCAGTAGTATTGAAGTCCCGTTTGAAGATACGCAGTATTTT.

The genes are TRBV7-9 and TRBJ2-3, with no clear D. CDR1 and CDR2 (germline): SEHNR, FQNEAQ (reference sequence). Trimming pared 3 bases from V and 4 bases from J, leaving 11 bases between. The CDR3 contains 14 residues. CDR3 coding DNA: TGTGCCAGCAGCTTGGTAGGTTCCGCAGATACGCAGTATTTT. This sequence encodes CASSLVGSADTQYF.

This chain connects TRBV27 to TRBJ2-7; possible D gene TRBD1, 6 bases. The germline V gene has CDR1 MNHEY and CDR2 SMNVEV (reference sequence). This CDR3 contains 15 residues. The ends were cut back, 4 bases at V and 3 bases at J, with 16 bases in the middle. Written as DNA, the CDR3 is TGTGCCAGCAGTTCCCCCCGGCAGGGGTACTACGAGCAGTACTTC. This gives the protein CASSSPRQGYYEQYF.

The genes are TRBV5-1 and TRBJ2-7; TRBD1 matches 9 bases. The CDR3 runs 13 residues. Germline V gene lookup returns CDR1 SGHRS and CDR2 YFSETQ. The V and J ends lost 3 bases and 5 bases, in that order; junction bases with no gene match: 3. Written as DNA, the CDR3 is TGCGCCAGCAGCTGGGGACAGGGCAACGAGCAGTACTTC. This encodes CASSWGQGNEQYF.

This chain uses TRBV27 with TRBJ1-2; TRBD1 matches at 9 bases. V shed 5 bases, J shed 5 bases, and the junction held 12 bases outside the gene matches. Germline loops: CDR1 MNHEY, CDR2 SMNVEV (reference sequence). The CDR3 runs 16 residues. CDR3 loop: CASSQVPGQGSYGYTF. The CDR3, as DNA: TGTGCCAGCAGTCAAGTCCCGGGACAGGGTAGTTATGGCTACACCTTC.

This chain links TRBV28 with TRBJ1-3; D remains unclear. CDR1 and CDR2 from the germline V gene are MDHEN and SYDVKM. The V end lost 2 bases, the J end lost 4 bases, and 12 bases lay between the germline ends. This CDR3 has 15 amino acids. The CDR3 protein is CASSLLQVSGNTIYF. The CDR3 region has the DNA TGTGCCAGCAGTTTACTTCAGGTGTCGGGAAACACCATATATTTT.

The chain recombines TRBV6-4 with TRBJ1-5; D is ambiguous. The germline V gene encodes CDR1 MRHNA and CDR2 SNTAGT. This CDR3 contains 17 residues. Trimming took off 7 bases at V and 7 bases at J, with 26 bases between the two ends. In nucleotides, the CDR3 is TGTGCCAGCACCCCTGAGTGGGGAGCGGCCCCAAACCAGCCCCAGCATTTT. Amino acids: CASTPEWGAAPNQPQHF.

The CDR3 loop is CAWSKAFLGNEQFF. CDR3 nucleotides: TGTGCCTGGAGTAAAGCCTTCCTCGGCAATGAGCAGTTCTTC. V is TRBV30 and J is TRBJ2-1; no reliable D call. Germline loops: CDR1 GTSNPN, CDR2 SVGIG (reference sequence). This CDR3 comprises 14 residues. Trimming left V 2 bases short and J 6 bases short, with 14 bases between.